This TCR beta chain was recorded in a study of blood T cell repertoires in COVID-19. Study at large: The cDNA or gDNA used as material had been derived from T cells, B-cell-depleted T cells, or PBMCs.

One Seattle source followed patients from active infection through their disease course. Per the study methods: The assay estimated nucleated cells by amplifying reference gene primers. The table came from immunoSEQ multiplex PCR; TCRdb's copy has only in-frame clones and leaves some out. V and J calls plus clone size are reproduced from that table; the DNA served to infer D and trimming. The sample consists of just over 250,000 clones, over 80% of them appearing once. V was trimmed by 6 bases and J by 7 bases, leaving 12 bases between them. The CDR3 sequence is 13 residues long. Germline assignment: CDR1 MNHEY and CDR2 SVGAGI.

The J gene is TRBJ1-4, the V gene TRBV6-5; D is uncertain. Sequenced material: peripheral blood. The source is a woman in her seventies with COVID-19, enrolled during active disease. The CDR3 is CASSAERGEKLFF. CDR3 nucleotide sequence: TGTGCCAGCAGCGCAGAGCGCGGTGAAAAACTGTTTTTT.